These T cell receptor beta chains were read from a single sample in a study of cytomegalovirus exposure and HLA in healthy donors. The protocol was immunoSEQ multiplex PCR, while the TCRdb copy is restricted to in-frame clones and leaves out a portion. Recorded for this sample: roughly 110,000 clones. Source material: PBMCs. Source of these receptors: a man in his thirties or forties in good health and CMV-seronegative. Each CDR3 is given with its conserved first and last residue. D genes are given only for firm matches.

J gene,V gene,D gene,CDR3 protein,CDR3 DNA
TRBJ2-7,TRBV15,NA,CATSRAGGPYEQYF,TGTGCCACCAGCAGAGCGGGGGGCCCCTACGAGCAGTACTTC
TRBJ2-1,TRBV6-5,TRBD2,CASSPPLAGVNEQFF,TGTGCCAGCAGTCCCCCCTTAGCGGGGGTGAATGAGCAGTTCTTC
TRBJ2-7,TRBV6-1,TRBD2,CASSERVAGFEQYF,TGTGCCAGCAGTGAAAGGGTAGCGGGGTTTGAGCAGTACTTC
TRBJ1-5,TRBV4-2,NA,CASSQEAGGAEYNQPQHF,TGTGCCAGCAGCCAAGAGGCCGGCGGGGCAGAGTACAATCAGCCCCAGCATTTT
TRBJ1-5,TRBV10-2,TRBD1,CASSLGRGRDQPQHF,TGCGCCAGCTCCCTTGGCAGGGGGCGGGATCAGCCCCAGCATTTT
TRBJ2-7,TRBV9,TRBD1,CASSTSGTGYYEQYF,TGTGCCAGCAGCACCTCCGGGACAGGGTACTACGAGCAGTACTTC
TRBJ1-5,TRBV15,TRBD1,CATSSDPGQGRQPQHF,TGTGCCACCAGCAGTGACCCGGGACAGGGACGTCAGCCCCAGCATTTT
TRBJ1-2,TRBV18,TRBD1,CASTGQGGYGYTF,TGTGCCAGCACTGGACAGGGGGGCTATGGCTACACCTTC
TRBJ2-3,TRBV7-3,NA,CASSLQGPTDTQYF,TGTGCCAGCAGCTTACAGGGGCCCACAGATACGCAGTATTTT
TRBJ2-1,TRBV30,NA,CAWSPGTAGMVDEQFF,TGTGCCTGGAGTCCCGGAACGGCAGGGATGGTGGATGAGCAGTTCTTC
TRBJ1-4,TRBV2,TRBD1,CASRDRGEKLFF,TGTGCCAGCCGGGACAGGGGTGAAAAACTGTTTTTT
TRBJ1-3,TRBV7-2,NA,CASSLGDFISGNTIYF,TGTGCCAGCAGCTTAGGCGACTTTATCTCTGGAAACACCATATATTTT
TRBJ1-4,TRBV11-1,TRBD1,CASRPSAGQGDINEKLFF,TGTGCCAGCAGGCCTAGCGCTGGACAGGGGGATATCAATGAAAAACTGTTTTTT
TRBJ1-6,TRBV6-5,NA,CASSYGSSYNSPLHF,TGTGCCAGCAGTTACGGGAGCTCCTATAATTCACCCCTCCACTTT
TRBJ2-7,TRBV6-5,NA,CASSYHTVGEQYF,TGTGCCAGCAGTTATCACACCGTCGGGGAGCAGTACTTC
TRBJ2-3,TRBV4-2,TRBD2,CASSSQGQRGGSTDTQYF,TGTGCCAGCAGCTCCCAGGGCCAGCGGGGGGGTAGCACAGATACGCAGTATTTT
TRBJ1-1,TRBV10-3,NA,CASAGGMNTEAFF,TGTGCCAGCGCGGGGGGAATGAACACTGAAGCTTTCTTT
TRBJ2-3,TRBV5-6,TRBD1,CASSWTGSTDTQYF,TGTGCCAGCAGCTGGACAGGGAGCACAGATACGCAGTATTTT
TRBJ2-7,TRBV6-6,TRBD2,CASSYRTGTRYAEQYF,TGTGCCAGCAGTTACAGAACCGGGACTAGGTACGCCGAGCAGTACTTC
TRBJ1-6,TRBV5-8,NA,CASSPMTGNSPLHF,TGTGCCAGCAGCCCCATGACAGGCAATTCACCCCTCCACTTT
TRBJ1-3,TRBV9,NA,CASSPQGGSGNTIYF,TGTGCCAGCAGCCCCCAGGGAGGCTCTGGAAACACCATATATTTT
TRBJ1-5,TRBV27,TRBD1,CASSPTTGTANQPQHF,TGTGCCAGCAGTCCAACGACCGGGACAGCAAATCAGCCCCAGCATTTT
TRBJ1-4,TRBV5-1,NA,CASSLGAAGEANEKLFF,TGCGCCAGCAGCTTGGGGGCAGCGGGAGAGGCTAATGAAAAACTGTTTTTT
TRBJ2-7,TRBV11-3,TRBD1,CASSDSGTGTYEQYF,TGTGCCAGCAGCGACTCCGGGACAGGGACGTACGAGCAGTACTTC
TRBJ1-5,TRBV18,TRBD1,CASSSGGTGDQPQHF,TGTGCCAGCTCGTCAGGTGGGACAGGGGATCAGCCCCAGCATTTT
TRBJ2-3,TRBV11-1,NA,CASSPMRGTLSSTDTQYF,TGTGCCAGCAGCCCCATGAGGGGGACCCTCTCTAGCACAGATACGCAGTATTTT
TRBJ2-7,TRBV4-1,TRBD1,CASSQDPTGGALNEQYF,TGCGCCAGCAGCCAAGATCCCACAGGGGGCGCACTGAACGAGCAGTACTTC
TRBJ1-6,TRBV7-9,TRBD1,CASSMDRWGSPLHF,TGTGCCAGCAGCATGGACAGGTGGGGTTCACCCCTCCACTTT
TRBJ1-5,TRBV27,TRBD1,CASSSFDRGSNQPQHF,TGTGCCAGCAGTTCATTCGACAGGGGGAGCAATCAGCCCCAGCATTTT
TRBJ2-7,TRBV9,TRBD1,CASSKGTGPYEQYF,TGTGCCAGCAGCAAAGGGACAGGCCCCTACGAGCAGTACTTC
TRBJ2-5,TRBV6-1,NA,CASGGAAQETQYF,TGTGCCAGCGGAGGGGCAGCCCAAGAGACCCAGTACTTC
TRBJ2-5,TRBV5-4,NA,CASSYAGGGETQYF,TGTGCCAGCAGCTACGCAGGCGGCGGGGAGACCCAGTACTTC
TRBJ2-7,TRBV7-8,NA,CASSLLPGTYEQYF,TGTGCCAGCAGCTTACTTCCGGGGACCTACGAGCAGTACTTC
TRBJ1-1,TRBV4-3,TRBD1,CASSQKQGGTEAFF,TGCGCCAGCAGCCAGAAGCAGGGGGGCACTGAAGCTTTCTTT
TRBJ2-1,TRBV6-6,NA,CASRGQGSDDEQFF,TGTGCCAGCAGAGGGCAGGGATCAGACGATGAGCAGTTCTTC
TRBJ1-2,TRBV4-2,TRBD1,CASSLADRAYNYGYTF,TGTGCCAGCAGCCTGGCGGACAGGGCGTATAACTATGGCTACACCTTC
TRBJ2-3,TRBV7-2,NA,CASSLGSGGDTQYF,TGTGCCAGCAGCTTGGGTAGCGGAGGAGATACGCAGTATTTT
TRBJ2-7,TRBV7-8,TRBD2,CASSPTRMRGSLYEQYF,TGTGCCAGCAGCCCAACCAGGATGCGGGGGAGCCTCTACGAGCAGTACTTC
TRBJ2-2,TRBV2,NA,CASSDLTVIANTGELFF,TGTGCCAGCAGTGACCTGACAGTTATCGCGAACACCGGGGAGCTGTTTTTT
TRBJ1-5,TRBV27,TRBD1,CASSLSDEPQGADCGRGNQPQHF,TGTGCCAGCAGTTTATCAGATGAACCACAGGGGGCTGACTGTGGACGGGGCAATCAGCCCCAGCATTTT
TRBJ1-2,TRBV5-4,TRBD1,CASSLLPGGGYGYTF,TGTGCCAGCAGCTTGTTACCAGGGGGCGGCTATGGCTACACCTTC
TRBJ1-3,TRBV12-5,TRBD1,CASGTSGGDGNTIYF,TGTGCTAGTGGTACCTCAGGGGGCGATGGAAACACCATATATTTT
TRBJ1-2,TRBV7-9,NA,CASSPRNGQRGETF,TGTGCCAGCAGCCCCCGAAATGGTCAACGGGGGGAGACCTTC
TRBJ2-6,TRBV4-1,TRBD1,CASSQRDRTSGANVLTF,TGCGCCAGCAGCCAACGGGACAGGACTTCTGGGGCCAACGTCCTGACTTTC
TRBJ2-7,TRBV4-2,TRBD1,CASSHPDREQYF,TGTGCCAGCAGCCACCCGGACAGGGAGCAGTACTTC
TRBJ2-1,TRBV5-1,TRBD1,CASSQGQGSYNEQFF,TGCGCCAGCAGCCAGGGACAGGGCTCCTACAATGAGCAGTTCTTC
TRBJ1-5,TRBV4-1,TRBD1,CASSLRQGANSNQPQHF,TGCGCCAGCAGCCTCCGACAGGGGGCAAATAGCAATCAGCCCCAGCATTTT
TRBJ1-4,TRBV6-5,NA,CASSYSSWERLFF,TGTGCCAGCAGTTACTCTTCTTGGGAGCGACTGTTTTTT
TRBJ1-5,TRBV19,NA,CASQGIPGNQPQHF,TGTGCCAGTCAGGGTATCCCAGGCAATCAGCCCCAGCATTTT
TRBJ1-1,TRBV5-4,NA,CASSLGGTSTYLTEAFF,TGTGCCAGCAGCTTGGGCGGTACTTCCACATATCTCACTGAAGCTTTCTTT
TRBJ1-1,TRBV5-1,TRBD1,CASSLGQGLEAFF,TGCGCCAGCAGCTTGGGACAGGGTCTAGAAGCTTTCTTT
TRBJ1-5,TRBV6-1,NA,CASSEGYSNQPQHF,TGTGCCAGCAGCGAGGGATATAGCAATCAGCCCCAGCATTTT
TRBJ2-1,TRBV15,NA,CATSRGQSYNEQFF,TGTGCCACCAGCAGAGGACAGAGTTACAATGAGCAGTTCTTC